This T cell receptor beta chain was captured by sequencing in a study of blood T cell repertoires in COVID-19. Study-level information: Samples taken during acute and convalescent COVID-19 were collected in the United States, Italy and Spain. Sample material is recorded as cDNA or gDNA derived from T cells, B-cell-depleted T cells, or PBMCs.

The germline gives CDR1 MGHRA, CDR2 YSYEKL. CDR3 length: 17 amino acids. Trimming removed 0 bases from V and 5 bases from J; junction bases left unmatched: 11. Per the study methods: The assay estimated nucleated cells by amplifying reference gene primers. Clones were read by immunoSEQ multiplex PCR, and TCRdb kept only the in-frame ones, dropping some. D and trimming come from the DNA, and the V and J calls and clone size come from that table. The top ten hold 15% to 20% of the sample, which has more than 150,000 clones, around three quarters seen once. The sequenced sample was peripheral blood. The chain uses TRBV4-1 and TRBJ2-5; TRBD1 aligns across 8 bases. This TCR came from a man aged 60-69 years with active or convalescent COVID-19. CDR3 nucleotides: TGCGCCAGCAGCCAAGAAGGAGCAACAGGGGGTTTTGAGACCCAGTACTTC. Its translation is CASSQEGATGGFETQYF.